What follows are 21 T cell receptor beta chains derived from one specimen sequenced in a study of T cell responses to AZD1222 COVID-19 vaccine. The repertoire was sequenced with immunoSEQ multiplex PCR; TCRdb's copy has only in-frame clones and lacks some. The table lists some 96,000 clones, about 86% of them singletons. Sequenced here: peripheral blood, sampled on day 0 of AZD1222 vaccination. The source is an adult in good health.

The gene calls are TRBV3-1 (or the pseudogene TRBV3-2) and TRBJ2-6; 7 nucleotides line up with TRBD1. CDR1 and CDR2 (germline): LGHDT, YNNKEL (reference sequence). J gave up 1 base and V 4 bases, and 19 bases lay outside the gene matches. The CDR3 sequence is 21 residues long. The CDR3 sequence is CASSRRLLVSGGQSGANVLTF. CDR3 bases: TGTGCCAGCAGCCGGCGTCTCTTAGTATCAGGGGGACAGTCTGGGGCCAACGTCCTGACTTTC.

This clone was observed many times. The CDR3 coding sequence is TGTGCCAGCTCCCAAGTGGCCGCAGGGGAGGAGGGCGAGCAGTACTTC. Translation gives CASSQVAAGEEGEQYF. The chain carries TRBV28 and TRBJ2-7; D is possibly TRBD1 or TRBD2 (6 bases each). Trimming stripped 8 bases from V and 6 bases from J, with 26 bases between. Germline V gene data show CDR1 as MDHEN and CDR2 as SYDVKM. The CDR3 has 16 amino acids.

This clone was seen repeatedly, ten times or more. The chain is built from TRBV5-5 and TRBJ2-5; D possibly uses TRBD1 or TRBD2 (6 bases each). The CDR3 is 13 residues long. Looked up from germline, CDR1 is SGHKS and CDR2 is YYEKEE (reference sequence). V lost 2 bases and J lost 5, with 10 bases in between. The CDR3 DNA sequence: TGTGCCAGCAGCTTAACAGGGAGGGAGACCCAGTACTTC. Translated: CASSLTGRETQYF.

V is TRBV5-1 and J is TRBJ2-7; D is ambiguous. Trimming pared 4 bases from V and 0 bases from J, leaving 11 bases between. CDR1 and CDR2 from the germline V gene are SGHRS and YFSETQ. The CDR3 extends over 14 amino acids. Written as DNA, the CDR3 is TGCGCCAGCAGCCTACGGGTTAGCTCCTACGAGCAGTACTTC. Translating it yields CASSLRVSSYEQYF. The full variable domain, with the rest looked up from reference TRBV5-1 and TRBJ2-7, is KAGVTQTPRYLIKTRGQQVTLSCSPISGHRSVSWYQQTPGQGLQFLFEYFSETQRNKGNFPGRFSGRQFSNSRSEMNVSTLELGDSALYLCASSLRVSSYEQYFGPGTRLTVT.

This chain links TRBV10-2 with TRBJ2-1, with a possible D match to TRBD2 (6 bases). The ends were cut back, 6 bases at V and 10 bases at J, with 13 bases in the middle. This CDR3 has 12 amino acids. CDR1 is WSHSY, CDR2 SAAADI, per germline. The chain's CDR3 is CASSERVLEQFF. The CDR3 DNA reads TGCGCCAGCAGCGAGCGGGTGCTCGAGCAGTTCTTC.

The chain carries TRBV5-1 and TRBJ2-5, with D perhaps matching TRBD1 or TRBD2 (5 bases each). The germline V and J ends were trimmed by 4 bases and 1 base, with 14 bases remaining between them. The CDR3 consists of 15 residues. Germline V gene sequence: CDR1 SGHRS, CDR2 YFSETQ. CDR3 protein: CASSPEGRTQETQYF. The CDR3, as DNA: TGCGCCAGCAGCCCCGAGGGACGAACCCAAGAGACCCAGTACTTC.

CDR3 in amino acids: CASSPATGGQAFF. The CDR3 DNA sequence: TGTGCCAGCAGTCCGGCGACAGGGGGACAAGCTTTCTTT. The J gene is TRBJ1-1, the V gene TRBV7-8; 9 bases match TRBD1. The CDR3 runs to 13 residues. Trimming cost V 6 bases and J 9 bases; bases outside gene matches: 8. Per the germline V gene, CDR1 is SGHVS and CDR2 is FQNEAQ.

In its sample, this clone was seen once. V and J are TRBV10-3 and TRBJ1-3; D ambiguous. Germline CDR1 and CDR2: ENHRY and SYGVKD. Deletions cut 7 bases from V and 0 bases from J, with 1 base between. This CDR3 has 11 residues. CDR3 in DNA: TGTGCCATCACCTCTGGAAACACCATATATTTT. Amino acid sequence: CAITSGNTIYF.

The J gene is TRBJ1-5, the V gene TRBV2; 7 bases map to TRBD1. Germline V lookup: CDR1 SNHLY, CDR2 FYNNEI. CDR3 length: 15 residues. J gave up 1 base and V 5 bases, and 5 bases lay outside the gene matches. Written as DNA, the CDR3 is TGTGCCAGCAGTCGGCTACAGGGGAGCAATCAGCCCCAGCATTTT. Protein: CASSRLQGSNQPQHF.

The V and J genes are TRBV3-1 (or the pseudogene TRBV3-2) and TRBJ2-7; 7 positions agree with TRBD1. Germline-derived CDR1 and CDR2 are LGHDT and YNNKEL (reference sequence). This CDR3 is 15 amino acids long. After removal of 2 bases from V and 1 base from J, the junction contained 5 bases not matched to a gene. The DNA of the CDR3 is TGTGCCAGCAGCCAACAACCGGACAGGTCCTACGAGCAGTACTTC. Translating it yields CASSQQPDRSYEQYF.

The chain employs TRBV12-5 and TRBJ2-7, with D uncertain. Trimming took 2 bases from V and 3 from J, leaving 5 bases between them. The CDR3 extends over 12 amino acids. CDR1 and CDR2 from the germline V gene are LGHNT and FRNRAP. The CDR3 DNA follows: TGTGCTAGTGGTTTGAACAGCTACGAGCAGTACTTC. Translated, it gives CASGLNSYEQYF.

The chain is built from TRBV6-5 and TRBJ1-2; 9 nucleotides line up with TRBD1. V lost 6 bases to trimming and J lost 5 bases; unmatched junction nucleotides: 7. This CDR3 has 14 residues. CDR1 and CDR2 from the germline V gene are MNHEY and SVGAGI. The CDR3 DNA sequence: TGTGCCAGCAGAGGGACAGGGAGAGAATATGGCTACACCTTC. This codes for CASRGTGREYGYTF.

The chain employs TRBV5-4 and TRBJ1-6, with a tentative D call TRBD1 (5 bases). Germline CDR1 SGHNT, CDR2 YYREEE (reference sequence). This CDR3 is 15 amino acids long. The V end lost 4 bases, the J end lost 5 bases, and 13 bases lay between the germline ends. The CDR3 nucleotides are TGTGCCAGCAGCCCCGGACAATTTAATAATTCACCCCTCCACTTT. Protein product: CASSPGQFNNSPLHF.

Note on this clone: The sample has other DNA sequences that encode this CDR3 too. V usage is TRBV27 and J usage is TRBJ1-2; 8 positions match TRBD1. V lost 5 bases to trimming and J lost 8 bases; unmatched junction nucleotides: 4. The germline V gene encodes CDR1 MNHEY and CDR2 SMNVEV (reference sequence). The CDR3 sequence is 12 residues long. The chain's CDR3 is CASSGQGNGYTF. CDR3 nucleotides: TGTGCCAGCAGTGGACAGGGTAACGGCTACACCTTC.

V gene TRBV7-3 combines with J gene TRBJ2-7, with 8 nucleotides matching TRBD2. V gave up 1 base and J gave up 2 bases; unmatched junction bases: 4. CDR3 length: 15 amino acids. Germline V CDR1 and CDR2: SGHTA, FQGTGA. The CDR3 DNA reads TGTGCCAGCAGCTTAAGTCCCGGGGGGGCCTACGAGCAGTACTTC. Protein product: CASSLSPGGAYEQYF.

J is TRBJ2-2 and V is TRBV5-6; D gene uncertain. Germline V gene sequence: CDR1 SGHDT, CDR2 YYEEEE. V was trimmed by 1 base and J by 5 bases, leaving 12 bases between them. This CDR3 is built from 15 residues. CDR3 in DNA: TGTGCCAGCAGCTTGTATACAGCCTCTACCGGGGAGCTGTTTTTT. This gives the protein CASSLYTASTGELFF.

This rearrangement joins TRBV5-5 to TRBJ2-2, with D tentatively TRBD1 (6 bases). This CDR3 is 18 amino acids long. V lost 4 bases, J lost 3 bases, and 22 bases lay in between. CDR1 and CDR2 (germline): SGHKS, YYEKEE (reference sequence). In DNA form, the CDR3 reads TGTGCCAGCAGCACTACCGGCAGGGGCTACGTGGACACCGGGGAGCTGTTTTTT. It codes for CASSTTGRGYVDTGELFF.

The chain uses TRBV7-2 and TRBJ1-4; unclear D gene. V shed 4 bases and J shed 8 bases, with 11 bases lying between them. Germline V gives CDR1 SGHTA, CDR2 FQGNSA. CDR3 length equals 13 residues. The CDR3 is CASSSRSSEKLFF. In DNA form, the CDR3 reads TGTGCCAGCAGCTCGAGATCTTCCGAAAAACTGTTTTTT.

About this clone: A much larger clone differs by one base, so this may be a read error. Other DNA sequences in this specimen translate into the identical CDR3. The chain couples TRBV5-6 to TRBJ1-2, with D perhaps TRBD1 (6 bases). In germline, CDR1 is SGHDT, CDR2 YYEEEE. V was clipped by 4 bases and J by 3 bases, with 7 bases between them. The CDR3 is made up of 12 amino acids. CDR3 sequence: CASSPGDYGYTF. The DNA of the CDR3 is TGTGCCAGCAGCCCAGGGGACTATGGCTACACCTTC.

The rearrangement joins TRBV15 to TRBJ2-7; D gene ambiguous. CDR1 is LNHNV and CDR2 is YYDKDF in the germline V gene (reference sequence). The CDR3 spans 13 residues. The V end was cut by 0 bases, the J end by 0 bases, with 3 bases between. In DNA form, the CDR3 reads TGTGCCACCAGCAGAGACAGCTCCTACGAGCAGTACTTC. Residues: CATSRDSSYEQYF.

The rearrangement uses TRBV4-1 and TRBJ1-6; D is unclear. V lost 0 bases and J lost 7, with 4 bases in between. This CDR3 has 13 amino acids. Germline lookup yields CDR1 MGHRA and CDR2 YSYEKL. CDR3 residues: CASSQDLNSPLHF. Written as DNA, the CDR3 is TGCGCCAGCAGCCAAGATCTAAATTCACCCCTCCACTTT.